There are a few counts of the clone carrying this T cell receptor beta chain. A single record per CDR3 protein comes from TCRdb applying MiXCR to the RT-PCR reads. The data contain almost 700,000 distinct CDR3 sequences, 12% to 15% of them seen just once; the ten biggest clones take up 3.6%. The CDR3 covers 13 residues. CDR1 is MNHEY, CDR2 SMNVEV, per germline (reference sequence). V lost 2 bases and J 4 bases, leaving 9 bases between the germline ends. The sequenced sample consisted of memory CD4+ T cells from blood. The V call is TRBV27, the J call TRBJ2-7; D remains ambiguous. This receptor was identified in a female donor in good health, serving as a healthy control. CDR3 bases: TGTGCCAGCAGTTTAAGGCGACCTTACGAGCAGTACTTC. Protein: CASSLRRPYEQYF.